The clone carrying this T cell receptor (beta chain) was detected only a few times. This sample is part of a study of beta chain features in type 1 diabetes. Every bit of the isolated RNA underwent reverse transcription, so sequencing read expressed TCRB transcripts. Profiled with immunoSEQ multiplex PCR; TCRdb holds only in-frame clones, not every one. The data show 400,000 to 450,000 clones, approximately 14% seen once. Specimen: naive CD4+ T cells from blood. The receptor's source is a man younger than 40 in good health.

This chain's CDR3 is CASSPQPSSYNEQFF. The CDR3, as DNA: TGTGCCAGCTCACCACAACCAAGCTCCTACAATGAGCAGTTCTTC. J is TRBJ2-1 and V is TRBV18; D gene unclear. Germline V gene sequence: CDR1 KGHSH, CDR2 LQKENI. V lost 1 base and J lost 0, with 7 bases in between. This CDR3 spans 15 amino acids.